The present T cell receptor (beta chain) was sequenced within a study of blood T cell repertoires in COVID-19. The CDR3 totals 18 residues. Trimming pared 5 bases from V and 7 bases from J, leaving 29 bases between. From germline, CDR1 is MDHEN and CDR2 SYDVKM. Generated by immunoSEQ multiplex PCR, the TCRdb table keeps only in-frame clones and is missing some. Here the sample spans a few hundred thousand clones, approximately 83% being singletons. The TCR sequence derives from a woman aged 40 to 50 with acute COVID-19. This sequence joins TRBV28 and TRBJ2-5, with TRBD2 as a possible D gene (6 bases). Sequenced input: PBMCs or T cells enriched from blood (not recorded which). Here the CDR3 reads CASSMYRTLKGTVGTQYF. The CDR3 region has the DNA TGTGCCAGCAGTATGTACCGGACTCTTAAGGGGACTGTGGGGACCCAGTACTTC.